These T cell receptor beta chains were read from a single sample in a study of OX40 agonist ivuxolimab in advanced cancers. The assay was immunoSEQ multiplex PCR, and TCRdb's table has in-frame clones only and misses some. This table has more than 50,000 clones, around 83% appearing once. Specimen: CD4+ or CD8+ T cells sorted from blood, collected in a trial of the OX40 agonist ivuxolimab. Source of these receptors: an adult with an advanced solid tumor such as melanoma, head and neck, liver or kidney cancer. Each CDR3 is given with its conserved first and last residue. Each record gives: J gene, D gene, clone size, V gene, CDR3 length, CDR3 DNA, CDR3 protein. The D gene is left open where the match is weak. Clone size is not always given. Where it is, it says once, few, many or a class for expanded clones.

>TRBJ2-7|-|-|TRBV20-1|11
TGCAGTGGCAAGGGGGGGGCTTCCCAGTACTTC
CSGKGGASQYF
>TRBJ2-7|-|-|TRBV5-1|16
TGCGCCAGCAGCTTGGCGGGGGGCGGTAGCGCCTACGAGCAGTACTTC
CASSLAGGGSAYEQYF
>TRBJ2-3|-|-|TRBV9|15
TGTGCCAGCAGCCCCCGGCCGTGGGGAGAAGATACGCAGTATTTT
CASSPRPWGEDTQYF
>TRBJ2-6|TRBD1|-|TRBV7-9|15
TGTGCCAGCACCCAAGGGGGCGCTGGGGCCAACGTCCTGACTTTC
CASTQGGAGANVLTF
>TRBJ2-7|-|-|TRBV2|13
TGTGCCAGTACTTCCCCGAGTGTCTACGAGCAGTACTTC
CASTSPSVYEQYF
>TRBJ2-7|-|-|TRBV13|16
TGTGCCAGCAGCCAATATCTTGGGACACTCTCCTACGAGCAGTACTTC
CASSQYLGTLSYEQYF
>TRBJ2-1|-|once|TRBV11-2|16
TGTGCCAGCAGCTTAGGGTTGCGTGGATTAAACAATGAGCAGTTCTTC
CASSLGLRGLNNEQFF
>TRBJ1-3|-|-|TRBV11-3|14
TGTGCCAGCAGCTTATCTGGGTCTGGAAACACCATATATTTT
CASSLSGSGNTIYF
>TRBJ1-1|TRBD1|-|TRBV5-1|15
TGCGCCAGCAGGGACAGGGTTTCAGGGAACACTGAAGCTTTCTTT
CASRDRVSGNTEAFF
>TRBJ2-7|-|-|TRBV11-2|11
TGTGCCAGCAGCTTAAACGGACAGCAGTACTTC
CASSLNGQQYF
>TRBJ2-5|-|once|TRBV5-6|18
TGTGCCAGCAGCCCTGTGGGTTGGGCAGCTAGATCCCAAGAGACCCAGTACTTC
CASSPVGWAARSQETQYF
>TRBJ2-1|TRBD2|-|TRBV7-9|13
TGTGCCAGCAGCTTTTACGCGGGAGGTGAGCAGTTCTTC
CASSFYAGGEQFF
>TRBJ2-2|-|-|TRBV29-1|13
TGCAGCGTTGGACGACCGAACACCGGGGAGCTGTTTTTT
CSVGRPNTGELFF
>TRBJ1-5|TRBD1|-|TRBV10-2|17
TGCGCCAGCAGCTTAGGACAGGGGGAGGCTAGCAATCAGCCCCAGCATTTT
CASSLGQGEASNQPQHF
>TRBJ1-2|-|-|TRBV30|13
TGTGCCTGGAGTGTTGGTCAGGACTATGGCTACACCTTC
CAWSVGQDYGYTF
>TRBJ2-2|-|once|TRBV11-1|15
TGTGCCAGCAGCTTATGGGGGCGTGACACCGGGGAGCTGTTTTTT
CASSLWGRDTGELFF
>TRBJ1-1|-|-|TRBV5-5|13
TGTGCCAGCAGCTCAGGGTTTAACACTGAAGCTTTCTTT
CASSSGFNTEAFF
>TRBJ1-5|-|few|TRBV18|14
TGTGCCAGCAGCCTGAGTAGGGGCAATCAGCCCCAGCATTTT
CASSLSRGNQPQHF
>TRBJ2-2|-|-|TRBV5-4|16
TGTGCCAGCAGCTTGGCGCCGGGAAGGAACACCGGGGAGCTGTTTTTT
CASSLAPGRNTGELFF
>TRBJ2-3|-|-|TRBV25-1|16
TGTGCCAGCAGTGAATTCCGAGGCGGGGGCGCAGATACGCAGTATTTT
CASSEFRGGGADTQYF
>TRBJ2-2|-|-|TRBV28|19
TGTGCCAGCCACCCCTTTTCCTTTTCGGACACGAAGAACACCGGGGAGCTGTTTTTT
CASHPFSFSDTKNTGELFF
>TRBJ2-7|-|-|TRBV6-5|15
TGTGCCAGCAGCTACGCTAGAGGGACTTCCTACGAGCAGTACTTC
CASSYARGTSYEQYF
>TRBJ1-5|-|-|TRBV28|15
TGTGCCAGCAATCCGGTGGGCGTTTTAGAACAGCCCCAGCATTTT
CASNPVGVLEQPQHF
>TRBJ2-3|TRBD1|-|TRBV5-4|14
TGTGCCAGCAGCGCGTCGACAGGGACAGATACGCAGTATTTT
CASSASTGTDTQYF
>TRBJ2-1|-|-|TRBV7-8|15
TGTGCCAGCAGCTTCCCCGGTACTGCAGGCGATGAGCAGTTCTTC
CASSFPGTAGDEQFF
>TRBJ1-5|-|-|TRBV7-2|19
TGTGCCAGCAGCTTATATTCCCGGACAGTTACGGAGGGAAATCAGCCCCAGCATTTT
CASSLYSRTVTEGNQPQHF
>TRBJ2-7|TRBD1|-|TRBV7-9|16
TGTGCCAGCAGCACAACGGCCGGGACAGGGCCGGACGAGCAGTACTTC
CASSTTAGTGPDEQYF
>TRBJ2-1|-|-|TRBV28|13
TGTGCCAGCAGGGGGACTTTGGTCGATGAGCAGTTCTTC
CASRGTLVDEQFF
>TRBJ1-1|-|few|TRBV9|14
TGTGCCAGCAGCGTAGAGTACAGGAACACTGAAGCTTTCTTT
CASSVEYRNTEAFF
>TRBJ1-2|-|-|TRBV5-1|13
TGCGCCAGCAGTCTTGACGACCCCTATGGCTACACCTTC
CASSLDDPYGYTF